The T cell receptor (beta chain) described here comes from a study of shared clonotypes between healthy human individuals (dated by TCRdb to the early 2020s). Regarding the research as a whole: The cohort included a few men and a couple of women between 18 and 49 years of age. To increase sequencing depth and limit assay-specific biases, TCR repertoire library preparation and sequencing were carried out by different laboratories using diverse techniques. For each donor, CD4 naive and CD4 memory were each run on three plates, CD8 naive on two plates, and CD8 memory on one plate. Between about 0.85 and 9.5 billion PBMCs per donor were obtained by leukapheresis. Blood TCR repertoires of a handful of healthy adults were deeply sequenced to estimate repertoire size and the extent of clonotype sharing between individuals. Overall results and qualifications from the work: Only blood was sampled, and tissue TCR repertoires likely differ from those in blood. Naive subsets generally had larger estimated clonotype richness than memory subsets. Rarefaction of sorted-subset datasets indicated incomplete sequencing despite the large sequencing depth. Compared with non-shared clonotypes, clonotypes shared by all four sorted-subset donors had higher generation probabilities. Pairwise subsampling led to the expectation that sequencing depth would affect the degree of clonotype sharing among donors. Sharing across four donors was observed for around 5% of naive CD4, 3% to 3.5% of naive CD8, over 2% of memory CD4, and roughly 0.4% of memory CD8 clonotypes. The small number of donors limited the genetic and exposure-history diversity represented.

A word on this clone: This receptor's antigen is unknown. No much larger clone is present one base from it, and per-base qualities are unavailable.

Donors were healthy HIV-negative adults with no recently reported acute infections or vaccinations. Every donor was a Caucasian adult living in Nashville, Tennessee, USA. Magnetic negative selection was used to enrich CD4+ T cells, after which naive cells were positively selected on CD45RA and the negative fraction became the memory subset. Blood was collected by leukapheresis, and PBMCs were isolated by Ficoll-Histopaque density gradient centrifugation and then cryopreserved in liquid nitrogen vapor phase. Analytical flow cytometry was used to check the purity and quantity of each magnetically sorted T cell population. From each sorted fraction, genomic DNA was isolated and quantified by UV absorbance on a Nanodrop 2000c. The CDR3 spans 14 residues, from the cysteine through the phenylalanine. Only CDR3 DNA remains: 42 bases, in frame from the first base. Using the deep immunoSEQ assay, multiplex PCR amplified TCR CDR3 regions from genomic DNA. Extracted genomic DNA from each cell subset was spread evenly across all wells of several immunoSEQ 96-well plates, with each plate serving as a replicate. For sorted subsets, each replicate PCR was loaded with 200 ng genomic DNA, equivalent to approximately 27,000 T cell genomes. Purified libraries were measured with a Qubit 3.0 fluorometer, size-checked on a Bioanalyzer 2100, and measured again with the KAPA Library Quantification kit. A separate single-read 150-cycle Illumina NextSeq 550 flow cell was used to sequence each immunoSEQ 96-well plate. In the source study's methods: Because only junctional sequences without quality scores were contained in the immunoSEQ output, filtering matching that applied to full-length reads could not be performed. To assign V/J genes and CDR3, sequences were annotated against IMGT germline references using PyIR, a Python wrapper for IgBLAST v1.9. Reads with weak V/J assignments (E-value above 1e-6), missing CDR3, stop codons, out-of-frame junctions, or ambiguous translated residues were removed. V3J clonotypes were defined as sequences sharing the same inferred V gene, J gene, and CDR3 amino acid sequence. To compute the percentage overlap between repertoires, the number of shared unique clonotypes was divided by the size of the smaller repertoire. Three approaches were used to assess repertoire richness: RTK rarefaction, the Chao1 estimator, and Recon v2.1 estimates of unobserved clonotypes. Generation probabilities were computed with OLGA for all TCRbeta clonotypes obtained by the gDNA method from four donors. TCRdb re-hosts the immuneACCESS table, in-frame sequences only. Its copies lack some clones; in the studies checked, an unresolved V gene accounts for under half of them, and the cause for the rest is not known. D and trimming come from the DNA, and the V and J calls and clone size come from that table. The table for this sample lists over 850,000 clones; more than 75% of them were counted only once. The top ten clonotypes cover more than 0.45% of the sample.

The sequence links TRBV21-1 to TRBJ1-1; the DNA was not used to check the table's D call, TRBD1. TRBV21-1 corresponds to a pseudogene. The source is a young man in good health. Some clones in this sample may be carry-over from other donors' samples. Sample: memory CD4+ T cells from PBMCs. According to the study, the label for this sample's cell subset or site signals: CD45RA-negative fraction. In nucleotides, the sequence is TGTGCCAGCAGCAAAATCGACAGGAACACTGAAGCTTTCTTT. This yields the protein CASSKIDRNTEAFF.